This T cell receptor (beta chain) comes out of a study of cytomegalovirus exposure and HLA in healthy donors. Study-wide results and caveats: In a later analysis, productive TCRs from donors in an Asian-associated ancestry cluster reportedly carried fewer N-insertions than the cohort mean. Some V segments could not be told apart, so they were left out, TRBV6-2 and TRBV6-3 among them. In a later analysis, most CMV-associated TCR beta chains appeared HLA-restricted. Later genetic work tied a missense DCLRE1C variant to beta-chain V and J trimming.

The PCR used 60 Vbeta and 13 Jbeta primers. Clones were sequenced by immunoSEQ multiplex PCR, and TCRdb holds only the in-frame ones, with some missing. This sample has about 110,000 clones, with 65% to 75% found just once. This clone turned up a few times. Its antigen is as yet unknown. This CDR3 is built from 17 residues. V lost 0 bases and J lost 3, with 18 bases in between. Germline V CDR1 and CDR2: SGHNT, YYREEE (reference sequence). The origin of this receptor is a man aged 25-40 years in good health and CMV-seropositive. This chain connects TRBV5-4 to TRBJ1-1; D unresolved. The sample comprised PBMCs. The CDR3, as DNA: TGTGCCAGCAGCTTGGCGATGGGGTCACCGGGAGACACTGAAGCTTTCTTT. Residues: CASSLAMGSPGDTEAFF.